Following are 31 T cell receptor beta chains from one sample sequenced in a study of T cell responses to AZD1222 COVID-19 vaccine. The repertoire was sequenced with immunoSEQ multiplex PCR; TCRdb's copy has only in-frame clones and lacks some. The sample has around 92,000 clones; about 90% are singletons. Specimen: peripheral blood, collected on day 0 of AZD1222 vaccination. The receptors come from an adult in good health.

The chain combines TRBV9 with TRBJ2-3; TRBD2 agrees at 10 bases. CDR3 length equals 15 residues. CDR1 and CDR2 from the germline V gene are SGDLS and YYNGEE. Trimming cost V 1 base and J 3 bases; bases outside gene matches: 2. The CDR3 spells CASSVLLAGTDTQYF. The CDR3 DNA reads TGTGCCAGCAGCGTATTACTAGCGGGGACAGATACGCAGTATTTT. The whole variable domain, filled in from reference TRBV9 and TRBJ2-3, reads DSGVTQTPKHLITATGQRVTLRCSPRSGDLSVYWYQQSLDQGLQFLIQYYNGEERAKGNILERFSAQQFPDLHSELNLSSLELGDSALYFCASSVLLAGTDTQYFGPGTRLTVL.

V is TRBV7-6 and J is TRBJ2-2, with TRBD1 as a possible D gene (7 bases). This CDR3 has 16 amino acids. Trimming stripped 5 bases from V and 3 bases from J, with 16 bases between. Germline assignment: CDR1 SGHVS and CDR2 FNYEAQ. CDR3 in DNA: TGTGCCAGCAGCCGGAGGGGGGACAGTTACACCGGGGAGCTGTTTTTT. Its translation: CASSRRGDSYTGELFF.

The chain carries TRBV15 and TRBJ1-1; D not resolved. The germline V gene encodes CDR1 LNHNV and CDR2 YYDKDF (reference sequence). The V end lost 2 bases, the J end lost 3 bases, and 13 bases lay between the germline ends. This CDR3 comprises 15 residues. Here the CDR3 reads CATSRRNKADTEAFF. CDR3 nucleotides: TGTGCCACCAGCAGAAGGAATAAGGCCGACACTGAAGCTTTCTTT.

V and J are TRBV28 and TRBJ1-1; D unresolved. The CDR3 totals 15 residues. V shed 5 bases and J shed 1 base, with 14 bases lying between them. Germline lookup yields CDR1 MDHEN and CDR2 SYDVKM. Here the CDR3 DNA reads TGTGCCAGCAGTATACTCCGGGGAGGGAACACTGAAGCTTTCTTT. This translates into CASSILRGGNTEAFF.

The J gene is TRBJ2-7, the V gene TRBV28; the D is unclear. V gave up 10 bases and J gave up 3 bases, with 10 bases separating them. CDR3 length: 11 residues. Germline CDR1 reads MDHEN; CDR2 reads SYDVKM. This chain's CDR3 is CATSNSYEQYF. The CDR3 DNA sequence: TGTGCCACCTCAAACAGCTACGAGCAGTACTTC.

The gene calls are TRBV7-9 and TRBJ1-1; D is possibly TRBD1 (5 bases). The V gene's germline CDR1 is SEHNR and CDR2 FQNEAQ (reference sequence). Trimming took 10 bases from V and 4 from J, leaving 22 bases between them. The CDR3 totals 15 residues. In DNA form, the CDR3 reads TGTGCCACTTCGGGTCTCCCGCAGAGGGGCACTGAAGCTTTCTTT. Amino acids: CATSGLPQRGTEAFF.

The count of this clone is one. This chain links TRBV19 with TRBJ2-4, with D perhaps given as TRBD1 or TRBD2 (6 bases each). The CDR3 contains 17 residues. The V gene's germline CDR1 is LNHDA and CDR2 SQIVND (reference sequence). V lost 6 bases, J lost 5 bases, and 23 bases lay in between. The CDR3 DNA reads TGTGCCAGTAGCACCAGCCGGGGGCGCGAGGTCGAAAACATTCAGTACTTC. This sequence encodes CASSTSRGREVENIQYF. Full variable domain (missing parts from reference TRBV19 and TRBJ2-4): DGGITQSPKYLFRKEGQNVTLSCEQNLNHDAMYWYRQDPGQGLRLIYYSQIVNDFQKGDIAEGYSVSREKKESFPLTVTSAQKNPTAFYLCASSTSRGREVENIQYFGAGTRLSVL.

The rearrangement joins TRBV15 to TRBJ1-5; D uncertain. This CDR3 has 16 amino acids. Trimming shortened V by 3 bases and J by 0 bases, and 12 bases separated the two germline ends. CDR1 is LNHNV, CDR2 YYDKDF, per germline (reference sequence). The CDR3 coding sequence is TGTGCCACCAGCAGTCTGACGGGATATAGCAATCAGCCCCAGCATTTT. Translating gives CATSSLTGYSNQPQHF. The full variable domain, its missing parts supplied by reference TRBV15 and TRBJ1-5, is DAMVIQNPRYQVTQFGKPVTLSCSQTLNHNVMYWYQQKSSQAPKLLFHYYDKDFNNEADTPDNFQSRRPNTSFCFLDIRSPGLGDTAMYLCATSSLTGYSNQPQHFGDGTRLSIL.

The chain uses TRBV6-5 and TRBJ1-2, with 8 bases that match TRBD1. The CDR3 is made up of 15 amino acids. V dropped 6 bases and J dropped 4; count of bases not matched to a gene: 10. The germline V gene has CDR1 MNHEY and CDR2 SVGAGI. The CDR3 here is CASRTTGGGGYGYTF. The DNA of the CDR3 is TGTGCCAGCAGGACCACAGGGGGGGGCGGCTATGGCTACACCTTC.

The chain carries TRBV7-3 and TRBJ2-2; 8 bases line up with TRBD1. The germline CDR1 and CDR2 sequences are SGHTA and FQGTGA. V shed 5 bases and J 1 base; nucleotides not matched to a gene: 3. This CDR3 comprises 15 residues. CDR3 sequence (DNA): TGTGCCAGCAGCCTTACAGGGGGGAACACCGGGGAGCTGTTTTTT. Protein: CASSLTGGNTGELFF.

The gene calls are TRBV7-2 and TRBJ1-4, with D perhaps matching TRBD1 (6 bases). The germline V and J ends were trimmed by 1 base and 8 bases, with 17 bases remaining between them. Germline CDR1 SGHTA, CDR2 FQGNSA. The length of the CDR3 is 16 residues. Here the CDR3 DNA reads TGTGCCAGCAGCTTAGGTCTTCAGGGGTCTCGGGAAAAACTGTTTTTT. It is translated as CASSLGLQGSREKLFF.

The rearrangement joins TRBV24-1 to TRBJ2-3; 8 bases align to TRBD1. V lost 4 bases to trimming and J lost 3 bases; unmatched junction nucleotides: 8. Germline values: CDR1 KGHDR, CDR2 SFDVKD. The CDR3 totals 16 residues. The CDR3 nucleotides read TGTGCCACCAGTGACACCACAGGGGGAGGAACAGATACGCAGTATTTT. Translation gives CATSDTTGGGTDTQYF.

V gene TRBV6-5 combines with J gene TRBJ2-1; D possibly uses TRBD1 or TRBD2 (6 bases each). Per the germline V gene, CDR1 is MNHEY and CDR2 is SVGAGI. With 3 bases removed from V and 3 bases from J, the gap between germline ends came to 12 bases. The CDR3 covers 15 residues. DNA for the CDR3: TGTGCCAGCAGTTATGGCGGGACACTCTACAATGAGCAGTTCTTC. Its translation: CASSYGGTLYNEQFF.

The rearrangement links TRBV7-9 to TRBJ1-5; 10 bases line up with TRBD1. Germline-derived CDR1 and CDR2 are SEHNR and FQNEAQ (reference sequence). The CDR3 spans 15 residues. The V gene end was trimmed by 5 bases and the J gene end by 5 bases; junction bases not matched to a gene: 6. CDR3 sequence reads: CASSAGTGDYQPQHF. The CDR3, as DNA: TGTGCCAGCAGCGCCGGGACAGGGGACTATCAGCCCCAGCATTTT.

CDR3 coding DNA: TGTGCCAGCAGCTTAAGCCTAGCGGGGCACCCGGAGACCCAGTACTTC. This encodes CASSLSLAGHPETQYF. The chain has TRBV7-3 and TRBJ2-5, with 9 bases lining up with TRBD2. Trimming removed 1 base from V and 5 bases from J; junction bases left unmatched: 8. CDR1 is SGHTA and CDR2 is FQGTGA in the germline V gene. This CDR3 region has 16 residues.

The chain links TRBV6-6 to TRBJ1-1; D remains ambiguous. V dropped 2 bases and J dropped 1 base, with 8 bases sitting between them. This CDR3 has 14 residues. The germline gives CDR1 MNHNY, CDR2 SVGAGI (reference sequence). The CDR3 sequence is CASSYGPENTEAFF. CDR3 nucleotide sequence: TGTGCCAGCAGTTACGGACCCGAGAACACTGAAGCTTTCTTT.

The chain carries TRBV6-1 and TRBJ1-5; 11 nucleotides line up with TRBD1. V dropped 2 bases and J dropped 4; count of bases not matched to a gene: 4. CDR1 MNHNS and CDR2 SASEGT come from the germline V gene. This CDR3 region has 16 residues. CDR3 sequence reads: CASSELGTGGNQPQHF. CDR3 coding DNA: TGTGCCAGCAGTGAATTAGGGACAGGGGGGAATCAGCCCCAGCATTTT.

A single count supports this clone. This chain uses TRBV4-1 with TRBJ2-2; tentatively, D is TRBD2 (7 bases). The CDR3 length is 15 residues. CDR1 is MGHRA and CDR2 is YSYEKL in the germline V gene. The ends were cut back, 4 bases at V and 3 bases at J, with 12 bases in the middle. CDR3 bases: TGCGCCAGCAGCCTCGGGGGGCCCGACACCGGGGAGCTGTTTTTT. It translates to CASSLGGPDTGELFF.

The chain couples TRBV29-1 to TRBJ1-1; D remains ambiguous. The V gene lost 4 bases and the J gene lost 3 bases, with 3 bases spanning the gap. The germline V gene has CDR1 SQVTM and CDR2 ANQGSEA. The CDR3 sequence is 10 residues long. CDR3 coding DNA: TGCAGCGTTGCTTACACTGAAGCTTTCTTT. Amino acid sequence: CSVAYTEAFF.

V usage is TRBV27 and J usage is TRBJ1-4, with 7 nucleotides matching TRBD1. CDR3 size: 15 residues. The germline CDR1 and CDR2 sequences are MNHEY and SMNVEV (reference sequence). V lost 5 bases and J lost 5; bases outside the gene matches: 8. DNA of the CDR3: TGTGCCAGCAGTCCAAGAGGAGGGGGCAATGAAAAACTGTTTTTT. It encodes CASSPRGGGNEKLFF.

The genes are TRBV29-1 and TRBJ1-5; D is undetermined. The CDR3 sequence is 12 residues long. Between the trimmed V and J ends, which lost 4 bases and 5 bases, there was a span of 9 bases. CDR1 is SQVTM and CDR2 is ANQGSEA in the germline V gene. The CDR3 protein is CSVVSQDQPQHF. The CDR3 nucleotides are TGCAGCGTTGTATCCCAGGATCAGCCCCAGCATTTT. Complete variable domain (other parts from reference TRBV29-1 and TRBJ1-5): SAVISQKPSRDICQRGTSLTIQCQVDSQVTMMFWYRQQPGQSLTLIATANQGSEATYESGFVIDKFPISRPNLTFSTLTVSNMSPEDSSIYLCSVVSQDQPQHFGDGTRLSIL.

This chain joins TRBV20-1 and TRBJ2-1, with unresolved D. CDR1 is DFQATT and CDR2 is SNEGSKA in the germline V gene (reference sequence). The CDR3 has 13 residues. V lost 3 bases, J lost 3 bases, and 9 bases lay in between. CDR3 residues: CSASPDDYNEQFF. DNA of the CDR3: TGCAGTGCTAGTCCGGATGACTACAATGAGCAGTTCTTC.

The CDR3: CASSSIRGGRDGYTF. The CDR3 nucleotides are TGTGCCAGCAGCTCTATTAGGGGGGGAAGGGATGGCTACACCTTC. V is TRBV7-6 and J is TRBJ1-2, with a tentative D call TRBD1 (6 bases). The CDR3 loop spans 15 amino acids. Germline CDR1 and CDR2: SGHVS and FNYEAQ. V was pared by 4 bases and J by 6 bases, with 18 bases between.

The sample holds one count of this clone. CDR3 protein: CASTSRQTGNTIYF. Here the CDR3 DNA reads TGTGCCAGCACGTCTCGGCAGACTGGAAACACCATATATTTT. V is TRBV9 and J is TRBJ1-3, with unresolved D. Germline assignment: CDR1 SGDLS and CDR2 YYNGEE. V was shortened by 6 bases and J by 2 bases, with 12 bases between the two germline ends. The CDR3 consists of 14 residues.

This rearrangement joins TRBV29-1 to TRBJ2-5; 10 bases map to TRBD2. Trimming cost V 5 bases and J 1 base; bases outside gene matches: 1. Germline CDR1 and CDR2: SQVTM and ANQGSEA. The CDR3 is made up of 13 amino acids. CDR3 sequence reads: CSVRTSGQETQYF. In nucleotides, the CDR3 is TGCAGCGTTCGGACTAGCGGCCAAGAGACCCAGTACTTC.

The rearrangement uses TRBV4-1 and TRBJ1-2; TRBD1 aligns across 11 bases. The CDR3 has 16 residues. The trim removed 2 bases at V and 4 bases at J, leaving 6 bases unmatched. In germline, CDR1 is MGHRA, CDR2 YSYEKL. The CDR3 loop reads CASSQTGTGGVYGYTF. CDR3 nucleotide sequence: TGCGCCAGCAGCCAAACCGGGACAGGGGGAGTCTATGGCTACACCTTC.

In this sample, this clone turned up once. V is TRBV3-1 (or the pseudogene TRBV3-2) and J is TRBJ1-2; D uncertain. V was shortened by 0 bases and J by 2 bases, with 4 bases between the two germline ends. Germline V gene sequence: CDR1 LGHDT, CDR2 YNNKEL (reference sequence). The CDR3 totals 13 residues. CDR3 in amino acids: CASSQEPNYGYTF. Written as DNA, the CDR3 is TGTGCCAGCAGCCAAGAACCCAACTATGGCTACACCTTC.

The chain employs TRBV5-1 and TRBJ1-2, with D hard to call. CDR1 SGHRS and CDR2 YFSETQ come from the germline V gene. The CDR3 length is 14 residues. Trimming left V 4 bases short and J 2 bases short, with 12 bases between. The chain's CDR3 is CASSKSQQNYGYTF. The CDR3 DNA follows: TGCGCCAGCAGCAAGTCCCAACAAAACTATGGCTACACCTTC.

The genes are TRBV6-1 and TRBJ1-5; D gene ambiguous. V was trimmed by 1 base and J by 6 bases, leaving 7 bases between them. The CDR3 contains 13 residues. Germline V CDR1 and CDR2: MNHNS, SASEGT. For the CDR3, the DNA is TGTGCCAGCAGTGAAGAGAGGAGTCAGCCCCAGCATTTT. Its translation is CASSEERSQPQHF.

This chain links TRBV19 with TRBJ1-4; 8 bases fit TRBD1. The J segment lost 4 bases and the V segment lost 5 bases, leaving 9 bases of the junction unmatched. Per germline, CDR1 LNHDA and CDR2 SQIVND (reference sequence). The length of the CDR3 is 16 residues. The CDR3 coding sequence is TGTGCCAGTAGTGATGCCAGGGGGCCTGGTAATGAAAAACTGTTTTTT. It encodes CASSDARGPGNEKLFF.

V and J are TRBV5-6 and TRBJ2-3, with D perhaps TRBD2 (5 bases). This CDR3 region has 14 residues. Trimming removed 0 bases from V and 4 bases from J, with 9 bases in between. The V gene's germline CDR1 is SGHDT and CDR2 YYEEEE. The CDR3 loop is CASSLAGVADTQYF. In nucleotides, the CDR3 is TGTGCCAGCAGCTTGGCCGGGGTCGCAGATACGCAGTATTTT.